The 17 T cell receptor beta chains below all came from one sample that was sequenced in a study of cytomegalovirus exposure and HLA in healthy donors. 60 Vbeta and 13 Jbeta primers were used in PCR. Here immunoSEQ multiplex PCR was the method, and the copy in TCRdb shows in-frame clones only, minus some. Counted here are some 160,000 clones, roughly 80% occurring once; the ten biggest clones make up 6.3%. Input material: PBMCs. Receptors originate from a male donor in good health and CMV-seropositive.

V usage is TRBV12-5 and J usage is TRBJ1-5; 9 nucleotides agree with TRBD1. Per germline, CDR1 LGHNT and CDR2 FRNRAP. Trimming removed 1 base from V and 4 bases from J; junction bases left unmatched: 2. The CDR3 extends over 15 amino acids. This chain's CDR3 is CASGLAGQGNQPQHF. In DNA, the CDR3 is TGTGCTAGTGGTTTGGCTGGACAGGGGAATCAGCCCCAGCATTTT.

The chain is built from TRBV4-2 and TRBJ2-1; 11 nucleotides line up with TRBD2. There are 16 residues in the CDR3. The germline V gene has CDR1 LGHNA and CDR2 YNFKEQ. Trimming cost V 1 base and J 3 bases; bases outside gene matches: 2. The CDR3 bases are TGTGCCAGCAGCCAAGTAGGGACTAGCGGCTACAATGAGCAGTTCTTC. This gives the protein CASSQVGTSGYNEQFF.

The chain has TRBV9 and TRBJ2-7; 10 bases fit TRBD1. Germline V lookup: CDR1 SGDLS, CDR2 YYNGEE. With 0 bases clipped from V and 7 bases from J, the junction kept 10 bases outside the gene matches. CDR3 size: 16 residues. In DNA form, the CDR3 reads TGTGCCAGCAGCGTAGCGGGAGGGACAGGGGTTCGGGAGCAGTACTTC. This sequence encodes CASSVAGGTGVREQYF.

The chain recombines TRBV2 with TRBJ2-1; the D is unclear. The germline CDR1 and CDR2 sequences are SNHLY and FYNNEI. Trimming took 2 bases from V and 0 from J, leaving 11 bases between them. This CDR3 spans 16 amino acids. The CDR3 sequence is CASSENSLSSYNEQFF. CDR3 nucleotides: TGTGCCAGCAGTGAAAACAGCCTTTCCTCCTACAATGAGCAGTTCTTC.

The rearrangement uses TRBV6-6 and TRBJ1-4, with D perhaps TRBD1 (6 bases). This CDR3 contains 15 residues. CDR1 is MNHNY, CDR2 SVGAGI, per germline (reference sequence). The germline V and J ends were trimmed by 0 bases and 8 bases, with 13 bases remaining between them. The CDR3 region is CASSYSPGDKEKLFF. CDR3 coding DNA: TGTGCCAGCAGTTACTCCCCAGGGGATAAGGAAAAACTGTTTTTT.

CDR3 in DNA: TGTGCCAGCAGTACCACGATGAGTTCCTCCTACGAGCAGTACTTC. Translated: CASSTTMSSSYEQYF. The rearrangement joins TRBV25-1 to TRBJ2-7, with D uncertain. The V end was cut by 5 bases, the J end by 0 bases, with 14 bases between. Germline lookup yields CDR1 MGHDK and CDR2 SYGVNS. CDR3 length equals 15 residues.

V is TRBV11-2 and J is TRBJ2-3, with 7 bases fitting TRBD2. This CDR3 is 15 amino acids long. Trimming removed 4 bases from V and 0 bases from J; junction bases left unmatched: 4. Germline V gene sequence: CDR1 SGHAT, CDR2 FQNNGV. CDR3 loop: CASSSWGGSTDTQYF. CDR3 nucleotides: TGTGCCAGCAGCTCTTGGGGGGGAAGCACAGATACGCAGTATTTT.

This rearrangement joins TRBV19 to TRBJ1-1; possible D gene TRBD1, 5 bases. Germline V gene data show CDR1 as LNHDA and CDR2 as SQIVND (reference sequence). The CDR3 extends over 13 amino acids. Trimming left V 3 bases short and J 9 bases short, with 14 bases between. The chain's CDR3 is CASSMPGTIKAFF. The CDR3 region has the DNA TGTGCCAGTAGTATGCCCGGGACTATTAAAGCTTTCTTT.

V gene TRBV18 combines with J gene TRBJ2-5, with D perhaps TRBD2 (6 bases). The tail of the sequence fits TRBJ2-7 better, so the J call may be wrong. The CDR3 spans 14 residues. Germline V gene sequence: CDR1 KGHSH, CDR2 LQKENI. CDR3: CASSPGLSSYEQYF. CDR3 nucleotide sequence: TGTGCCAGCTCACCGGGACTCAGCTCCTACGAGCAGTACTTC.

The chain has TRBV7-9 and TRBJ2-1, with 8 bases identical to TRBD2. Germline CDR1 SEHNR, CDR2 FQNEAQ (reference sequence). V trimming: 7 bases; J trimming: 15 bases; junction bases outside the gene matches: 14. The CDR3 contains 13 residues. CDR3 protein: CASTRSSGTSLFF. CDR3 DNA: TGTGCCAGCACCAGGAGTTCCGGGACTAGTCTGTTCTTC.

Comment on this clone: Distinct nucleotide sequences in the sample also encode this CDR3. The rearrangement uses TRBV4-2 and TRBJ2-2, with TRBD2 matching 12 bases. V dropped 0 bases and J dropped 5; count of bases not matched to a gene: 10. Germline V gives CDR1 LGHNA, CDR2 YNFKEQ. The CDR3 is made up of 19 amino acids. In DNA, the CDR3 is TGTGCCAGCAGCCAAGACACAGCTAGCGGGAGGGCCTGGACCGGGGAGCTGTTTTTT. Amino acids: CASSQDTASGRAWTGELFF.

This clone was seen more than once but under ten times. The chain employs TRBV7-3 and TRBJ2-3, with 10 bases identical to TRBD1. The ends lost 1 base at V and 2 bases at J; junction bases unmatched: 3. The germline CDR1 and CDR2 sequences are SGHTA and FQGTGA. This CDR3 spans 16 amino acids. This chain's CDR3 is CASSLRGTGDTDTQYF. The DNA of the CDR3 is TGTGCCAGCAGCTTAAGGGGGACAGGGGACACAGATACGCAGTATTTT.

The rearrangement uses TRBV19 and TRBJ1-5, with D perhaps TRBD1 (5 bases). The germline gives CDR1 LNHDA, CDR2 SQIVND (reference sequence). V lost 0 bases to trimming and J lost 6 bases, with 21 bases between them. The length of the CDR3 is 18 residues. The CDR3 DNA follows: TGTGCCAGTAGTATAGATTGGTTAGGTGACAGTTACAGTCAGCCCCAGCATTTT. Protein: CASSIDWLGDSYSQPQHF.

The chain couples TRBV6-5 to TRBJ1-2, with D unclear. V was shortened by 7 bases and J by 0 bases, with 15 bases between the two germline ends. This CDR3 has 15 amino acids. Germline lookup yields CDR1 MNHEY and CDR2 SVGAGI. The CDR3 DNA sequence: TGTGCCAGCACCTTCCGAGGGATTTCTAACTATGGCTACACCTTC. It yields the protein CASTFRGISNYGYTF.

The CDR3 DNA reads as TGTGCCAGCAGCTTCCAGGGTGGTGAAAAACTGTTTTTT. It translates to CASSFQGGEKLFF. V gene TRBV11-3 combines with J gene TRBJ1-4; D is possibly TRBD1 (5 bases). V was shortened by 3 bases and J by 7 bases, with 9 bases between the two germline ends. CDR1 and CDR2 from the germline V gene are SGHNT and YENEEA. The CDR3 spans 13 residues.

The J gene is TRBJ1-1, the V gene TRBV28; D ambiguous. The CDR3 length is 15 residues. V was trimmed by 5 bases and J by 4 bases, leaving 17 bases between them. CDR1 is MDHEN, CDR2 SYDVKM, per germline. The CDR3 sequence is CASSPTYGEGTEAFF. CDR3 DNA: TGTGCCAGCAGTCCTACCTACGGGGAGGGCACTGAAGCTTTCTTT.

The count of this clone is one. The rearrangement links TRBV29-1 to TRBJ2-1, with 7 bases aligning to TRBD1. The trim removed 7 bases at V and 0 bases at J, leaving 3 bases unmatched. Germline V CDR1 and CDR2: SQVTM, ANQGSEA. The CDR3 is made up of 13 amino acids. The CDR3 DNA reads as TGCAGCGCACGACAGGGCTCCTACAATGAGCAGTTCTTC. Amino acid sequence: CSARQGSYNEQFF.